The clone carrying this T cell receptor beta chain showed up just a few times. The authors ran a second PCR of 7 to 11 cycles using a sample-barcoded 5' primer and a J-beta primer mix. MiXCR, run by TCRdb on the 5' RACE reads, gives a single entry per CDR3 protein. The profile shows more than 450,000 distinct CDR3 sequences, about 28% of them singletons. The sample comes from a study of blood T cells in healthy people across ages. Separately, the same data were catalogued under a study of T cells of mothers and their children.

This TCR was sampled from a boy between 2 and 10 years old in good health. The specimen sequenced was blood.

CDR3 amino acids: CASSLAGSRGGYTF. The CDR3 DNA reads TGTGCCAGCAGCTTAGCCGGGAGCAGAGGAGGCTACACCTTC. The chain couples TRBV7-9 to TRBJ1-2; D is uncertain. Germline loops: CDR1 SEHNR, CDR2 FQNEAQ (reference sequence). CDR3 length equals 14 residues. V dropped 0 bases and J dropped 8 bases, with 13 bases sitting between them.